These 20 T cell receptor beta chains share one sample of origin, sequenced in a study of T cells in Graves' hyperthyroidism and ophthalmopathy. It was RNA transcripts that yielded the amplified TCR beta CDR3 regions. The study used the HTBI primer set for a first-round RT-PCR of the TCR CDR3. TCRdb re-called the multiplex PCR reads through MiXCR, storing one row per CDR3 protein. The sample holds 600,000 or so distinct CDR3 sequences, roughly 46% seen once. The sample consisted of peripheral blood or thyroid tissue (not recorded which). These receptors all come from a woman aged 18-29 years with Graves' hyperthyroidism.

This clonotype was found many times. The V gene is TRBV24-1, the J gene TRBJ2-2; maybe TRBD1 (5 bases). Germline values: CDR1 KGHDR, CDR2 SFDVKD. V was clipped by 8 bases and J by 7 bases, with 13 bases between them. The CDR3 is made up of 13 amino acids. The CDR3 DNA reads as TGTGCCACCACAGGGTCGGGTGGCGGGGAGCTGTTTTTT. This sequence encodes CATTGSGGGELFF.

The V and J genes are TRBV20-1 and TRBJ1-1; D may be TRBD1 (5 bases). Trimming stripped 2 bases from V and 4 bases from J, with 14 bases between. CDR1 is DFQATT, CDR2 SNEGSKA, per germline (reference sequence). The CDR3 is made up of 14 amino acids. CDR3 in DNA: TGCAGTGCTAGACCCCGCCCGGGGGGCACTGAAGCTTTCTTT. Amino acid sequence: CSARPRPGGTEAFF.

The genes are TRBV11-2 and TRBJ1-1; a possible D gene is TRBD1 (6 bases). Germline values: CDR1 SGHAT, CDR2 FQNNGV. The CDR3 loop spans 15 amino acids. The ends were cut back, 5 bases at V and 5 bases at J, with 18 bases in the middle. DNA of the CDR3: TGTGCCAGCAGCCCTTGGGCAGGGGTTGGGACTGAAGCTTTCTTT. This sequence encodes CASSPWAGVGTEAFF.

The J gene is TRBJ2-3, the V gene TRBV7-3; D uncertain. V lost 5 bases to trimming and J lost 6 bases, with 15 bases between them. CDR3 size: 14 residues. CDR1 is SGHTA and CDR2 is FQGTGA in the germline V gene. CDR3 in DNA: TGTGCCAGCAGCCGAGTGACGGCGCAGGATACGCAGTATTTT. It encodes CASSRVTAQDTQYF.

This clonotype was counted many times. The chain uses TRBV12-3 or TRBV12-4 and TRBJ2-5; tentatively, D is TRBD2 (6 bases). V lost 6 bases to trimming and J lost 5 bases, with 16 bases between them. The CDR3 consists of 14 residues. CDR3 DNA sequence: TGTGCCAGCAGGCGGAGGGATGGCTCGGAGACCCAGTACTTC. This encodes CASRRRDGSETQYF.

This clonotype was recorded at least ten times. V is TRBV9 and J is TRBJ1-4; a possible D gene is TRBD1 (6 bases). Trimming took 7 bases from V and 7 from J, leaving 11 bases between them. The length of the CDR3 is 12 residues. The germline V gene has CDR1 SGDLS and CDR2 YYNGEE. CDR3 DNA: TGTGCCAGCGGGGGCGGCGGTGAAAAACTGTTTTTT. As protein: CASGGGGEKLFF.

This sequence joins TRBV2 and TRBJ1-5; weak D call: TRBD1 (5 bases). The V gene's germline CDR1 is SNHLY and CDR2 FYNNEI. Deletions cut 4 bases from V and 6 bases from J, with 16 bases between. CDR3 size: 15 residues. Written as DNA, the CDR3 is TGTGCCAGCAGTGGTAACCGGGGCGGGAGTCAGCCCCAGCATTTT. Protein product: CASSGNRGGSQPQHF.

Turning to this clonotype: At one of its ends the junction is not consistent with the germline gene, which may arise from a read error. CDR3 loop: CAISEGGSDTDTQYF. CDR3 bases: TGTGCCATCAGTGAAGGAGGGTCGGACACAGATACGCAGTATTTT. The chain recombines TRBV25-1 with TRBJ2-3, with a tentative D call TRBD2 (6 bases). This CDR3 has 15 amino acids. Germline V CDR1 and CDR2: MGHDK, SYGVNS. Complete variable domain (other parts from reference TRBV25-1 and TRBJ2-3): EADIYQTPRYLVIGTGKKITLECSQTMGHDKMYWYQQDPGMELHLIHYSYGVNSTEKGDLSSESTVSRIRTEHFPLTLESARPSHTSQYLCAISEGGSDTDTQYFGPGTRLTVL.

V gene TRBV9 combines with J gene TRBJ1-5, with 7 bases matching TRBD1. There are 14 residues in the CDR3. Germline trimming cut 0 bases from V and 7 bases from J; bases unmatched to any gene: 4. Germline loops: CDR1 SGDLS, CDR2 YYNGEE. CDR3 in DNA: TGTGCCAGCAGCGTAGGAGGCAGGGGGCAGCCCCAGCATTTT. It encodes CASSVGGRGQPQHF.

This clonotype appeared a few times. This CDR3 reads CSARIASGIYEQYF. In nucleotides, the CDR3 is TGCAGTGCTAGGATTGCTAGCGGCATCTACGAGCAGTACTTC. The gene calls are TRBV20-1 and TRBJ2-7, with 7 positions matching TRBD2. The V gene end was trimmed by 3 bases and the J gene end by 3 bases; junction bases not matched to a gene: 8. CDR1 and CDR2 (germline): DFQATT, SNEGSKA (reference sequence). CDR3 length: 14 amino acids.

Details on this clonotype: A much bigger clone sits one base away, suggesting this may be a read error. The chain recombines TRBV20-1 with TRBJ1-2, with a possible D match to TRBD1 (6 bases). Germline-derived CDR1 and CDR2 are DFQATT and SNEGSKA (reference sequence). This CDR3 is 13 amino acids long. V lost 6 bases to trimming and J lost 3 bases, with 14 bases between them. This CDR3 reads CSAWTAGDYGYTF. CDR3 bases: TGCAGTGCCTGGACCGCAGGGGACTATGGCTACACCTTC.

Worth noting for this clonotype: Possible read error: a much larger clone is one base away. The rearrangement links TRBV24-1 to TRBJ1-2; 8 bases match TRBD1. The CDR3 spans 14 residues. The germline V gene has CDR1 KGHDR and CDR2 SFDVKD. The junction had 2 bases not matched to a gene; V was cut back by 3 bases and J by 3 bases. CDR3 in DNA: TGTGCCACCAGTGATCCGACAGGGGACTATGGCTACACCTTC. As protein: CATSDPTGDYGYTF.

In this sample, this clonotype turned up many times. This rearrangement joins TRBV24-1 to TRBJ1-2; D remains ambiguous. CDR3 size: 15 residues. Trimming took off 2 bases at V and 3 bases at J, with 12 bases between the two ends. Germline-derived CDR1 and CDR2 are KGHDR and SFDVKD. In DNA, the CDR3 is TGTGCCACCAGTGATTCCTCCAAGGGTGACTATGGCTACACCTTC. Translation gives CATSDSSKGDYGYTF.

Details on this clonotype: One junction end disagrees with the germline gene, perhaps due to a read error. This rearrangement joins TRBV2 to TRBJ1-4, with unresolved D. Germline loops: CDR1 SNHLY, CDR2 FYNNEI. The CDR3 consists of 14 residues. The CDR3 loop reads CASREGYAKEKLFF. The CDR3 nucleotides are TGTGCCAGCAGGGAAGGATACGCGAAGGAAAAACTGTTTTTT.

This clonotype was seen ten or more times. This chain uses TRBV24-1 with TRBJ2-5; 9 bases map to TRBD2. The CDR3 has 16 residues. V gave up 0 bases and J gave up 5 bases; unmatched junction bases: 6. Per the germline V gene, CDR1 is KGHDR and CDR2 is SFDVKD. CDR3 bases: TGTGCCACCAGTGATTTGCTGAGTAGCGGGAGTGAGACCCAGTACTTC. It encodes CATSDLLSSGSETQYF.

V and J are TRBV29-1 and TRBJ1-4; perhaps TRBD1 as D (6 bases). In germline, CDR1 is SQVTM, CDR2 ANQGSEA. This CDR3 has 11 residues. The V and J ends lost 7 bases and 8 bases respectively, with 11 bases between them. The CDR3 loop reads CSAAGGEKLFF. In DNA, the CDR3 is TGCAGCGCAGCCGGGGGCGAAAAACTGTTTTTT.

The chain couples TRBV29-1 to TRBJ2-7; 10 positions agree with TRBD2. Germline V lookup: CDR1 SQVTM, CDR2 ANQGSEA. There are 13 residues in the CDR3. CDR3: CSYSLAGVYEQYF. In nucleotides, the CDR3 is TGCAGTTACTCCCTAGCGGGAGTCTACGAGCAGTACTTC.

Of note for this clonotype: The CDR3 does not end in the conserved phenylalanine or tryptophan, so this is likely a read error. The DNA is left out, because the CDR3 cannot be placed on it with certainty; the CDR3 is given as TCRdb lists it. The gene calls are TRBV6-5 and TRBJ2-7; TRBD2 is the table's D call, not checked against the DNA. Germline assignment: CDR1 MNHEY and CDR2 SVGAGI. A total of 8 residues make up the CDR3, ends included. The chain's CDR3 is CASSYLAG.

This clonotype was seen ten or more times. The CDR3 coding sequence is TGCAGCGTTGGCGAGGGGAGTGGCAATCAGCCCCAGCATTTT. This translates into CSVGEGSGNQPQHF. The chain uses TRBV29-1 and TRBJ1-5; the D gene is possibly TRBD1 (5 bases). From germline, CDR1 is SQVTM and CDR2 ANQGSEA. CDR3 size: 14 residues. Trimming took 4 bases from V and 2 from J, leaving 12 bases between them.

As DNA, the CDR3 is TGTGCCAGCAGTGAACGACAGGGACTAGCTAAAGAGACCCAGTACTTC. Translating gives CASSERQGLAKETQYF. This chain links TRBV25-1 with TRBJ2-5; 9 bases line up with TRBD2. There are 16 residues in the CDR3. Germline trimming cut 2 bases from V and 3 bases from J; bases unmatched to any gene: 7. Germline CDR1 and CDR2: MGHDK and SYGVNS.